This TCR beta chain was identified during a study of T cells in Graves' hyperthyroidism and ophthalmopathy. Looking at the study overall: Blood was drawn when the patient was first diagnosed and still untreated. Study outcomes and limitations: Researchers report that a 13 V-J model separated ophthalmopathy from stable hyperthyroidism.

The PBMCs were taken from 10 ml of fresh peripheral blood. Germline CDR1 and CDR2: MNHEY and SVGAGI. V lost 0 bases and J 2 bases, leaving 9 bases between the germline ends. This CDR3 has 15 residues. This clonotype was detected only a few times. Its antigen remains unknown. Amplified regions were TCR beta CDR3 sequences from RNA transcripts. TCR CDR3 regions were first amplified by RT-PCR with HTBI primers. TCRdb re-called the multiplex PCR reads with MiXCR, one entry per CDR3 protein. The sample shows 550,000 to 800,000 distinct CDR3 sequences, 16% of them seen only once. The sequence derives from a man between 18 and 35 years old with Graves' hyperthyroidism. The sequencing input was blood. The chain combines TRBV6-5 with TRBJ2-3; no clear D. CDR3 protein: CASSYSPQSTDTQYF. In DNA, the CDR3 is TGTGCCAGCAGTTACTCCCCACAGTCCACAGATACGCAGTATTTT.